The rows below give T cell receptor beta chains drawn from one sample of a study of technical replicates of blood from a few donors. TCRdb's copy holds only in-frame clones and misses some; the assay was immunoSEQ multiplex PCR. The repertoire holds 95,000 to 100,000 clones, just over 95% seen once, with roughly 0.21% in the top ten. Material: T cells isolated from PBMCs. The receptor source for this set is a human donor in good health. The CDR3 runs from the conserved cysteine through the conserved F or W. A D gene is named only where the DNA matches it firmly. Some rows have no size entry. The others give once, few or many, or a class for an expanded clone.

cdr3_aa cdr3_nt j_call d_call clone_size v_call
CASSFYKQGFRETQYF TGTGCCAGCAGCTTCTACAAACAGGGGTTTCGAGAGACCCAGTACTTC TRBJ2-5 TRBD1 . TRBV7-8
CASSSGGYSNQPQHF TGTGCCAGCAGTTCCGGAGGTTATAGCAATCAGCCCCAGCATTTT TRBJ1-5 . . TRBV6-5
CASSLWDGGYEQYF TGTGCCAGCAGCTTGTGGGACGGGGGCTACGAGCAGTACTTC TRBJ2-7 . . TRBV5-8
CASSLGLAGTSYEQYF TGTGCCAGCAGCTTAGGACTAGCGGGAACATCCTACGAGCAGTACTTC TRBJ2-7 TRBD2 . TRBV11-3
CASSYDRKGTGELFF TGTGCCAGCAGCTATGACAGGAAAGGTACCGGGGAGCTGTTTTTT TRBJ2-2 . once TRBV28
CASSSDFGSSRYTF TGTGCCAGCAGTTCCGACTTCGGTTCTTCCCGCTACACCTTC TRBJ1-2 . . TRBV6-5
CASSSQGGQPQHF TGTGCCAGCAGTTCCCAGGGCGGTCAGCCCCAGCATTTT TRBJ1-5 . . TRBV7-2
CASSDIYTGELFF TGCGCCAGCAGCGACATTTACACCGGGGAGCTGTTTTTT TRBJ2-2 . once TRBV10-1
CASSREGSEQYF TGTGCCAGCAGCCGAGAAGGGAGCGAGCAGTACTTC TRBJ2-7 . . TRBV11-2
CAWRDPDRGVAEAFF TGTGCCTGGAGGGACCCGGACAGGGGGGTCGCTGAAGCTTTCTTT TRBJ1-1 TRBD1 . TRBV30
CASTKGRGTDTQYF TGTGCCAGCACGAAAGGCCGGGGCACAGATACGCAGTATTTT TRBJ2-3 . . TRBV11-3
CASSLTGQGEETQYF TGTGCCAGCAGCTTAACGGGACAGGGTGAAGAGACCCAGTACTTC TRBJ2-5 TRBD1 . TRBV7-9
CASSPPSQNYGYTF TGTGCCAGCTCACCACCATCACAGAACTATGGCTACACCTTC TRBJ1-2 . once TRBV18
CASSLYGMDYGYTF TGTGCCAGCAGCTTATATGGCATGGACTATGGCTACACCTTC TRBJ1-2 . once TRBV5-4
CASSVAGGKYEQYF TGTGCCAGCAGCGTAGCGGGGGGGAAGTACGAGCAGTACTTC TRBJ2-7 TRBD2 . TRBV11-2
CASSRQGNTEAFF TGCGCCAGCAGTAGACAGGGGAACACTGAAGCTTTCTTT TRBJ1-1 TRBD1 . TRBV10-2
CASSAGTGGTGELFF TGTGCCAGCAGTGCCGGGACAGGGGGAACCGGGGAGCTGTTTTTT TRBJ2-2 TRBD1 . TRBV6-4
CASSPRSGDEKLFF TGTGCCAGCTCACCCAGGAGCGGGGACGAAAAACTGTTTTTT TRBJ1-4 . . TRBV18
CASGREGFWGEETQYF TGCGCCAGCGGGCGAGAAGGATTTTGGGGGGAAGAGACCCAGTACTTC TRBJ2-5 . . TRBV5-1
CASREYSGSSPIYNEQFF TGTGCCAGCAGGGAATATAGCGGGAGTTCACCGATATACAATGAGCAGTTCTTC TRBJ2-1 TRBD2 . TRBV5-4
CAWSPDWDYRTDTQYF TGTGCCTGGAGTCCCGACTGGGACTACCGCACAGATACGCAGTATTTT TRBJ2-3 TRBD2 . TRBV30
CASSPVQLGSLAGNTIYF TGTGCCAGCTCACCGGTCCAGCTGGGCTCACTGGCTGGAAACACCATATATTTT TRBJ1-3 . once TRBV18
CASSRGGLNTGELFF TGTGCCAGCAGCCGGGGAGGGCTAAACACCGGGGAGCTGTTTTTT TRBJ2-2 TRBD2 . TRBV6-5
CASSWTSGQASEQYF TGTGCCAGCAGTTGGACTAGCGGTCAGGCGAGCGAGCAGTACTTC TRBJ2-7 TRBD2 . TRBV6-5
CASSSITGTGENQPQHF TGTGCCAGCAGTTCAATTACCGGGACAGGGGAAAATCAGCCCCAGCATTTT TRBJ1-5 TRBD1 once TRBV28
CASSYGQRGSGNTIYF TGTGCCAGCAGTTACGGACAGCGTGGATCTGGAAACACCATATATTTT TRBJ1-3 . . TRBV6-5
CASSYQYTGELFF TGTGCCAGCAGTTATCAGTACACCGGGGAGCTGTTTTTT TRBJ2-2 . . TRBV6-5
CAWNPAGNEKLFF TGTGCCTGGAATCCAGCAGGAAATGAAAAACTGTTTTTT TRBJ1-4 . . TRBV30
CASSLRGSDTQYF TGTGCCAGCAGTTTGCGGGGGTCAGATACGCAGTATTTT TRBJ2-3 TRBD2 . TRBV27
CASNEGQMNTGELFF TGTGCCAGCAACGAGGGACAGATGAACACCGGGGAGCTGTTTTTT TRBJ2-2 TRBD1 . TRBV11-3
CASTTPGQGLDTQYF TGTGCCAGCACGACCCCGGGACAGGGGTTAGATACGCAGTATTTT TRBJ2-3 TRBD1 . TRBV28
CASSRLAGLTGELFF TGTGCCAGCAGCAGACTAGCGGGACTTACCGGGGAGCTGTTTTTT TRBJ2-2 TRBD2 . TRBV9
CASRWGRADPPLNLETQYF TGCGCCAGCAGATGGGGGCGGGCAGACCCCCCCCTGAATCTAGAGACCCAGTACTTC TRBJ2-5 . . TRBV23-1
CASSSGREISYEQYF TGTGCCAGCAGCTCGGGGAGAGAGATCAGCTACGAGCAGTACTTC TRBJ2-7 . . TRBV7-9
CASSHRFSGGLRSYNEQFF TGTGCCAGTAGCCACCGGTTTAGCGGGGGGTTGCGCTCCTACAATGAGCAGTTCTTC TRBJ2-1 TRBD2 . TRBV19
CASSKDINTGELFF TGTGCCAGCAGTAAGGACATCAACACCGGGGAGCTGTTTTTT TRBJ2-2 . . TRBV25-1
CASSRGGYSNQPQHF TGTGCCAGCAGCCGCGGGGGCTATAGCAATCAGCCCCAGCATTTT TRBJ1-5 . . TRBV4-2
CASSFWGPNTGELFF TGTGCCAGCAGCTTTTGGGGGCCGAACACCGGGGAGCTGTTTTTT TRBJ2-2 . once TRBV5-8
CASSLQGSHQPQHF TGTGCCAGCAGTTTACAGGGATCTCATCAGCCCCAGCATTTT TRBJ1-5 . once TRBV28
CASSLAGAADTQYF TGTGCCAGCAGCCTAGCGGGAGCCGCAGATACGCAGTATTTT TRBJ2-3 TRBD2 . TRBV7-9
CASVGTGGIYNEQFF TGTGCCAGTGTCGGAACAGGGGGAATTTACAATGAGCAGTTCTTC TRBJ2-1 TRBD1 . TRBV28
CASSGGYTSYEQYF TGTGCCAGCAGCGGGGGGTACACCTCCTACGAGCAGTACTTC TRBJ2-7 TRBD2 . TRBV28
CAWSIGLAGSQETQYF TGTGCCTGGAGCATAGGACTAGCGGGGAGCCAAGAGACCCAGTACTTC TRBJ2-5 TRBD2 . TRBV30
CASSPDRPGTEAFF TGTGCCAGTAGTCCGGACAGGCCGGGGACTGAAGCTTTCTTT TRBJ1-1 TRBD1 few TRBV19
CASSEVQAISYEQYF TGTGCCAGCAGTGAGGTTCAGGCGATAAGCTACGAGCAGTACTTC TRBJ2-7 . once TRBV6-1
CSVEGGPDEQYF TGCAGCGTTGAGGGGGGTCCGGACGAGCAGTACTTC TRBJ2-7 . . TRBV29-1
CASSLNGGGSGANVLTF TGCGCCAGCAGCTTGAACGGGGGAGGCTCTGGGGCCAACGTCCTGACTTTC TRBJ2-6 . . TRBV5-1
CSVEARVTGELFF TGCAGCGTTGAAGCCAGGGTAACCGGGGAGCTGTTTTTT TRBJ2-2 . . TRBV29-1
CASSQGVYSNYGYTF TGCGCCAGCAGCCAAGGGGTTTATAGCAACTATGGCTACACCTTC TRBJ1-2 . once TRBV4-1
CASRPSDRGQGYTF TGTGCCAGTAGACCCTCCGACAGGGGCCAGGGCTACACCTTC TRBJ1-2 TRBD1 . TRBV19
CASGKEWREGLRSYEQYF TGCGCCAGCGGAAAAGAGTGGCGGGAGGGACTGAGGTCCTACGAGCAGTACTTC TRBJ2-7 TRBD2 . TRBV5-1